What follows describes a single T cell receptor beta chain. Original processing methods: Nucleated cell counts were estimated from reference gene primer amplification. Sequenced by immunoSEQ multiplex PCR; TCRdb stores in-frame clones only, minus some. That table furnishes V, J and clone size, whereas the DNA furnished D and trimming. The data show under 250,000 clones, about 84% seen once. The sample is drawn from a study of blood T cell repertoires in COVID-19. Whole-study context: The study drew acute and convalescent COVID-19 samples from the United States, Italy and Spain.

From germline, CDR1 is MNHNS and CDR2 SASEGT. CDR3 length: 15 amino acids. With 2 bases clipped from V and 4 bases from J, the junction kept 4 bases outside the gene matches. The TCR originated in an elderly man with acute or convalescent COVID-19. The sequencing sample was made of peripheral blood. The chain carries TRBV6-1 and TRBJ1-3; 8 bases map to TRBD1. This CDR3 reads CASSERDRPGNTIYF. The CDR3 DNA is TGTGCCAGCAGTGAACGGGACAGGCCAGGAAACACCATATATTTT.